This T cell receptor (beta chain) was captured in a study of glioma-infiltrating T cells. Overall study results and limits: Non-neoplastic patients had below-expected tissue-blood divergence, while all gliomas exceeded expectation.

The ends were cut back, 5 bases at V and 1 base at J, with 12 bases in the middle. The CDR3 extends over 15 amino acids. Germline CDR1 reads SEHNR; CDR2 reads FQNEAQ (reference sequence). The iRepertoire nested amplicon-rescue multiplex PCR amplified TCR alpha and beta CDR3s from RNA. One-step reverse transcription and amplification started from about 100-400 ng of tissue mRNA or PBMC total RNA. Using its own MiXCR run on the multiplex PCR reads, TCRdb lists one record per CDR3 protein. Here the sample spans 160,000 or so distinct CDR3 sequences, over 40% being singletons. This clonotype was counted ten times or more. Its antigen is still unknown.

Source material: glioma tissue, nonneoplastic brain tissue, or PBMCs (not recorded which). The gene calls are TRBV7-9 and TRBJ1-3; D is unresolved. The TCR comes from a human donor with low-grade glioma or glioblastoma, undergoing nonglioma brain surgery, or in good health (not recorded which). The CDR3 sequence: CASSTTVGSGNTIYF. Written as DNA, the CDR3 is TGTGCCAGCAGCACCACAGTAGGGTCTGGAAACACCATATATTTT.